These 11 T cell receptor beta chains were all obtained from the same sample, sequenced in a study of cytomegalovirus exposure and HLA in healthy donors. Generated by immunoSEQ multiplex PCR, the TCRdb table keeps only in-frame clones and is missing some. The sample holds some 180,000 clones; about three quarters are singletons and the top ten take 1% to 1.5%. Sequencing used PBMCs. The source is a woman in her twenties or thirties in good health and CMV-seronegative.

The DNA of the CDR3 is TGCGCCAGCAGCTTGACAGGGGGCTTGGGTTACAATGAGCAGTTCTTC. Translated: CASSLTGGLGYNEQFF. This chain connects TRBV5-1 to TRBJ2-1; 9 bases agree with TRBD1. The CDR3 has 16 amino acids. Looked up from germline, CDR1 is SGHRS and CDR2 is YFSETQ. V shed 1 base, J shed 4 bases, and the junction held 6 bases outside the gene matches.

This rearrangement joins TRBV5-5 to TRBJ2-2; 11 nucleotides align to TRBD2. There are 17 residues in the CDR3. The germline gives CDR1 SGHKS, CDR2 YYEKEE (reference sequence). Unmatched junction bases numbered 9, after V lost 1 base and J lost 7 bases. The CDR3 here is CASSLLTSGSSGGELFF. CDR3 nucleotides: TGTGCCAGCAGCTTGTTAACTAGCGGGAGTTCGGGCGGGGAGCTGTTTTTT. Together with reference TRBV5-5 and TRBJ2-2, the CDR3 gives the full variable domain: DAGVTQSPTHLIKTRGQQVTLRCSPISGHKSVSWYQQVLGQGPQFIFQYYEKEERGRGNFPDRFSARQFPNYSSELNVNALLLGDSALYLCASSLLTSGSSGGELFFGEGSRLTVL.

As DNA, the CDR3 is TGTGCCTGGAGTGCCCTAGCGGGGGGGGAAGAGACCCAGTACTTC. Encoded protein: CAWSALAGGEETQYF. V is TRBV30 and J is TRBJ2-5; 12 bases agree with TRBD2. Unmatched junction bases numbered 3, after V lost 1 base and J lost 3 bases. The CDR3 has 15 amino acids. Germline CDR1 and CDR2: GTSNPN and SVGIG (reference sequence).

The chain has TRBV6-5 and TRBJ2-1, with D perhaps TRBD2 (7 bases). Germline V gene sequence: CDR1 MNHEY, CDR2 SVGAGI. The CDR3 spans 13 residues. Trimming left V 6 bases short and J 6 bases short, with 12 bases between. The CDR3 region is CASRRGPSNEQFF. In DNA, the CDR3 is TGTGCCAGCAGGCGGGGGCCCAGCAATGAGCAGTTCTTC.

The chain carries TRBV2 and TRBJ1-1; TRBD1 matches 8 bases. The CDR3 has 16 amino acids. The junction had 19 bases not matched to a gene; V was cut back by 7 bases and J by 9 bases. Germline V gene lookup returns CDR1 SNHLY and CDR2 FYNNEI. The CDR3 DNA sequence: TGTGCCAGCAACATACCCGGACAGGGCATTCGTTTACAAGCTTTCTTT. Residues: CASNIPGQGIRLQAFF. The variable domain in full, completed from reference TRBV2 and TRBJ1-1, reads EPEVTQTPSHQVTQMGQEVILRCVPISNHLYFYWYRQILGQKVEFLVSFYNNEISEKSEIFDDQFSVERPDGSNFTLKIRSTKLEDSAMYFCASNIPGQGIRLQAFFGQGTRLTVV.

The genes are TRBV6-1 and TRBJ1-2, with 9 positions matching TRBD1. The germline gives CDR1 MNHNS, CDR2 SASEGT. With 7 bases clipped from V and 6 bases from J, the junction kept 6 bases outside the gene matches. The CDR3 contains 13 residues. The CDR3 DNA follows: TGTGCCAGCAAGGGACAGGGTGTCGATGGCTACACCTTC. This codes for CASKGQGVDGYTF.

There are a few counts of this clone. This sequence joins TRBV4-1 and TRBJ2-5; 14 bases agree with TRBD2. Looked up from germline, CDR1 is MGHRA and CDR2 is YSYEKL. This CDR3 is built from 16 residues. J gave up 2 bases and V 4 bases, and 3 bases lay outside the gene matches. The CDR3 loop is CASSPRLAGGQETQYF. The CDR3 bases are TGCGCCAGCAGCCCCAGACTAGCGGGGGGGCAAGAGACCCAGTACTTC.

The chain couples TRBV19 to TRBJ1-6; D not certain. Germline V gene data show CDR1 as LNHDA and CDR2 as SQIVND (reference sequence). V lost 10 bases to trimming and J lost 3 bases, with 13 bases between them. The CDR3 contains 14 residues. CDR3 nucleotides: TGTGCCACCCAGCCCCCGGGCTATAATTCACCCCTCCACTTT. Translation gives CATQPPGYNSPLHF.

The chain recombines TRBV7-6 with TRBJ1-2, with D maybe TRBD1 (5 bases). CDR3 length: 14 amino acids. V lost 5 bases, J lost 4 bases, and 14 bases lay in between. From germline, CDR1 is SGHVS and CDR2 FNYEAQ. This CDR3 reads CASSTLDSLYGYTF. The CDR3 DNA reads TGTGCCAGCAGCACGCTAGACAGCCTCTATGGCTACACCTTC.

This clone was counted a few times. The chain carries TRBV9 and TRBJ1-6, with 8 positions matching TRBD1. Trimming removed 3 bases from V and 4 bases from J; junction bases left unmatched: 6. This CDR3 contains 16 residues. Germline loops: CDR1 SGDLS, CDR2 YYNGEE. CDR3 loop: CASSGDQGAYNSPLHF. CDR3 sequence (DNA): TGTGCCAGCAGCGGAGATCAGGGGGCGTATAATTCACCCCTCCACTTT.

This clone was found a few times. CDR3 sequence: CASSYMRGYEQYF. The DNA of the CDR3 is TGTGCCAGCAGTTACATGCGGGGTTACGAGCAGTACTTC. The rearrangement links TRBV6-5 to TRBJ2-7; perhaps TRBD2 as D (6 bases). V was clipped by 2 bases and J by 4 bases, with 9 bases between them. Germline-derived CDR1 and CDR2 are MNHEY and SVGAGI. The CDR3 spans 13 residues.